The sequence of this T cell receptor beta chain was determined in a study of cytomegalovirus exposure and HLA in healthy donors (dated by TCRdb to 2016 to 2017). Some background on the complete study: According to an earlier analysis of 587 of the donors, 150 million to 200 million T cells yielded some 110 million unique TCR beta sequences and about 300 Gb of sequence data. Roughly 300 gigabases of sequencing data and 91 million or so unique TCR sequences made up an early release that covered nearly 650 HLA-typed donors. Of the roughly 390 genotyped donors, approximately 81% were placed in the genetic ancestry cluster associated with self-reported Caucasian donors. The study was designed to test whether signatures of past pathogen exposure could be identified by cataloging public T cell receptors. The study profiled the T cell repertoires of around 700 subjects by immunosequencing and related them to cytomegalovirus serostatus. A separate validation cohort of 100 to 150 different subjects was used in addition to the approximately 700-subject first cohort. To predict cytomegalovirus infection status, the study brought together high-throughput TCR immunosequencing, statistical association of individual TCRs with disease status, and machine learning. A later analysis re-analyzed previously published TCR beta repertoires from approximately 700 donors and added high-resolution HLA genotyping to study TCR occurrence patterns. Rather than using new phenotypic data, the later analysis identified candidate immune exposures from TCR beta sequences and from how often those sequences occurred across donors. In an earlier analysis of more than 550 of the donors, high-throughput TCR beta sequencing was used to judge whether each TCR beta V gene segment behaved as functional or pseudogenic. Donor age, sex, ethnicity and CMV serostatus were compiled together with the repertoire data. In a later genetic analysis, genome-wide SNP genotypes for about 55% of the roughly 700 donors were used, and that subset was treated as a discovery cohort. All discovery cohort repertoires had been generated on a single sequencing platform. HLA typing covered class I and class II loci at four-digit resolution. The number of donors typed differed by locus, with about 629-630 for A, B, C, DRB1 and DQB1, roughly 520 for DQA1, about 610 for DPA1, and over 400 for DPB1. Roughly five DR-DQ haplotypes were treated as single units for association and clustering because of strong linkage in the cohort. Among 300 to 450 genotyped donors of the cohort, an average of approximately 240,000 unique TCR beta nucleotide sequences were sequenced per donor, roughly 18% of them non-productive. Overall study results and their limits: The study gave a list of over 150 TCR beta chains associated with cytomegalovirus. Linkage disequilibrium might explain the correlated functional status among segregating V segments, but an unknown experimental factor could not be excluded. In an earlier analysis of around 600 of the donors, most TCR beta V segments appeared in productive rearrangements about 87% or about 30% of the time, broadly matching IMGT annotations. According to a later analysis, TCR association rates differed among HLA loci, with DRB1 alleles showing the most associated TCRs and HLA-C alleles showing the fewest. In a later genetic analysis, a missense DCLRE1C variant was associated with V-gene and J-gene trimming of TCR beta chains, and the association was replicated in an independent cohort. According to a later analysis, most CMV-associated TCR beta chains appeared to be HLA-restricted, and the HLA associations seemed to be driven largely by CMV exposure. In both the original and validation cohorts, the classifier was reported to diagnose cytomegalovirus status with high specificity and sensitivity. The cohort was sequenced for TCR beta chains only, and without alpha or paired-chain data the features that could be detected were limited. CMV serostatus was the only immune exposure information available for the cohort. Several of the top co-occurrence clusters appeared to be linked to parvovirus B19, influenza, CMV and Epstein-Barr virus, according to a later analysis. When HLA alleles, especially DR and DQ, strongly co-occurred, attributing TCR associations to individual alleles was difficult. A few of the identified cytomegalovirus-associated TCR beta chains were confirmed in vitro to be specific for cytomegalovirus antigens. Most TCR sequences were observed very rarely across donors, whereas some public TCRs were present in many individuals. In a later analysis, around 17,000 TCR beta sequences were associated with specific HLA alleles at a false discovery rate of 0.05. Compared with the approximately 600-donor mean, donors in an Asian-associated ancestry cluster had fewer N-insertions in productive TCRs, according to a later genetic analysis. Because some donors lacked HLA typing at each locus, the association tests relied only on the typed subset. The sequencing pipeline was judged likely to have produced a cluster of highly shared sequence variants as a technical artifact. Presence/absence analyses assumed roughly uniform sequencing depth across donors, an assumption that may not hold. Compared with equally common non-associated chains, HLA-associated TCR beta chains in a later analysis were more clonally expanded and had lower generation probabilities. Some IMGT-functional V segments, including TRBV6-2 and TRBV6-3, could not be distinguished by the 87-base-pair reads and were therefore excluded. A further reported finding was that TCR beta sequences accurately predicted the HLA-A and HLA-B alleles for most subjects in the first cohort. Because counts were too low, about 17 rarely observed V segments, including chromosome 9 orphons, were excluded from the earlier analysis of a few hundred of the donors. The authors suggested that the approach could potentially be extended to other disease states and immunological phenotypes.

This clone was counted a single time. Its antigen is currently not known. Base qualities are missing; no much larger clone stands one base away. Via the germline V gene, CDR1 is SQVTM and CDR2 ANQGSEA. The CDR3 runs 11 residues from the cysteine to the phenylalanine. Of the read, only the CDR3 DNA is kept; its 33 bases are in frame from base 1. The junction shows trimming of 4 bases on V and 1 base on J, plus 4 bases between the germline ends. In total, around 600 healthy bone marrow donors made up the cohort. At the time of sampling, every cohort member was nominally healthy, though immune exposures that went unrecorded were likely present. The donor was CMV seronegative and belonged to the group of 320 or so seronegative cohort members. A peripheral blood sample was collected from each donor, and TCR beta sequencing was performed on peripheral blood mononuclear cells. The Qiagen DNeasy Blood Extraction Kit was used to extract genomic DNA from the blood cell samples.

The method was the immunoSEQ multiplex PCR assay. A mixture of 60 forward primers for TCR Vbeta segments and 13 reverse primers for TCR Jbeta segments was used in the multiplex PCR. The CDR3 region of rearranged TCR beta genes was amplified from genomic DNA with a multiplex PCR assay. The amplified TCR beta libraries were sequenced on the Illumina HiSeq System as 87-base-pair reads. In the authors' own workflow: Across the roughly 640 repertoires, a later analysis counted 75 million to 90 million unique TCR beta chains, 9.5 million to 12 million of which were shared by at least two donors. To remove PCR and sequencing errors, raw reads were error-corrected and collapsed into unique sequences using a nearest-neighbor algorithm that merged closely related sequences. To assign V, D and J gene segments, CDR3 sequences were aligned to IMGT reference sequences. For a sequence to be retained, at least a six-nucleotide match to both a V gene segment and a J gene segment was required. A rearrangement was called productive if the CDR3 had no stop codons and remained in frame with V and J, and every other rearrangement was called non-productive. CDR3 was defined according to IMGT convention as the region running from the second conserved V-encoded cysteine to the conserved J-encoded phenylalanine. The earlier analysis of fewer than 700 of the donors excluded sequences that lacked an unambiguous match to a single V gene segment. An earlier analysis of just under 600 of the donors called V segments functional above 56.7% productive rearrangements and segregating when the between-donor standard deviation exceeded 5%. A statistical classification framework was developed to diagnose cytomegalovirus status using the catalog of TCR beta chain sequences. A later analysis assigned V and J genes by comparing TCR nucleotide sequences with IMGT/GENE-DB human TR gene sequences. The TCRdist pipeline was used in a later analysis to assign CDR3 sequences and most-parsimonious VDJ recombination scenarios. In a later analysis, every TCR beta chain was defined by the combination of its CDR3 amino acid sequence and its V-gene family, and reads without a unique V-gene family were dropped. As a way to deal with suspected cross-contamination and a sequencing artifact, a later analysis dropped approximately 590 nucleotide sequences that were highly shared and had low generation probability. A later analysis calculated a clonal expansion index for each public chain from normalized within-repertoire ranks of inferred template counts. Generation probabilities in a later analysis came from a VDJ recombination model fitted to out-of-frame rearrangements, and those results were checked against IGoR. Hypergeometric tests were used in a later analysis to score TCR-TCR, TCR-HLA and TCR-CMV co-occurrence, with a repertoire-size bias correction applied to the TCR pairs. To estimate false discovery rates, a later analysis permuted the HLA or CMV assignments 20 times. A later analysis grouped co-occurring TCRs with DBSCAN, adding TCRdist sequence similarity when clustering within HLA-allele-positive subsets. Co-occurrence clustering excluded repertoires with fewer than 30,000 or more than 120,000 public chains, plus five with anomalous nucleotide sharing. TCRdb mirrors the immuneACCESS table, restricted to in-frame sequences. Some clones are absent from its copies; in checked studies, under half trace to an unresolved V gene, and the reason for the others is unknown. For V, J and clone size, that table is used; D and trimming come from the DNA. Recorded for this sample are 95,000 to 100,000 clones; 60% to 75% of them occurred a single time. The ten largest clones represent 10% of the sample.

The sequencing sample was made of PBMCs. The clonotype comes from a man in his forties or fifties in good health and CMV-seronegative. This chain is built from TRBV29-1 and TRBJ1-1; confidence is insufficient to name the D gene. The base sequence is TGCAGCGTTGCTAAGAACACTGAAGCTTTCTTT. It codes for CSVAKNTEAFF.